This T cell receptor beta chain was sequenced in a study of tissue T cells after allogeneic stem cell transplantation. Sequencing was performed with immunoSEQ multiplex PCR; in TCRdb, only in-frame clones are kept and a portion is missing. Here the sample spans tens of thousands of clones, just under 75% being singletons. Note on this clone: The antigen is not known. Gene names follow the mouse nomenclature. The read ends 1 residue before the CDR3 terminus; that terminus is restored from the germline J gene.

The CDR3 contains 16 residues. The J segment lost 0 bases and the V segment lost 4 bases, leaving 2 bases of the junction unmatched. Germline V gene sequence: CDR1 NSQYPW, CDR2 LRSPGD (reference sequence). Study-level results: Which tissue TCRs were alloreactive or antigen-specific was not determined. Some clones might be persisting host cells. The patient cohort was small and clinically heterogeneous, with limited sampling depth. Shared clones across patients were few; motif clustering revealed tissue-specific shared signatures.

J is TRBJ1-4 and V is TRBV1; 10 bases fit TRBD1. The specimen was spleen. The TCR sequence derives from a female BALB/c mouse in good health. MHC haplotype here: H2-d. This CDR3 reads CTCSEGQGFSNERLFF. The CDR3 bases that were read are TGCACCTGCAGTGAGGGACAGGGGTTTTCCAACGAAAGATTATTT.